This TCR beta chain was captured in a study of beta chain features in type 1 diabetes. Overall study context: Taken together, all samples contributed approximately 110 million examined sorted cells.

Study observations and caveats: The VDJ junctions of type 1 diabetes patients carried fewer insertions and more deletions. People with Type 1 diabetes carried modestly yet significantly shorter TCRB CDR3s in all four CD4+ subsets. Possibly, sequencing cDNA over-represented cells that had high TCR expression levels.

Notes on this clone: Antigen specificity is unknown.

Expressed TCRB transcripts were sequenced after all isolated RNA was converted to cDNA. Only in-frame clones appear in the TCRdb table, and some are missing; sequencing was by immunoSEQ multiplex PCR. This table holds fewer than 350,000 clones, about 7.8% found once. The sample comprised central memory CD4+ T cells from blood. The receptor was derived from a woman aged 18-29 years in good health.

The CDR3 sequence: CASSQGAHRGSTEAFF. CDR3 DNA sequence: TGTGCCAGCAGCCAAGGGGCGCACAGGGGGAGCACTGAAGCTTTCTTT. This chain uses TRBV14 with TRBJ1-1, with 8 bases aligning to TRBD1. This CDR3 has 16 residues. Germline CDR1 is SGHDN and CDR2 is FVKESK. The V segment lost 1 base and the J segment 4 bases; nucleotides outside the gene matches: 8. Full variable domain (outside the CDR3, taken from reference TRBV14 and TRBJ1-1): EAGVTQFPSHSVIEKGQTVTLRCDPISGHDNLYWYRRVMGKEIKFLLHFVKESKQDESGMPNNRFLAERTGGTYSTLKVQPAELEDSGVYFCASSQGAHRGSTEAFFGQGTRLTVV.